A single sample gave rise to the 24 T cell receptor beta chains below, sequenced in a study of OX40 agonist ivuxolimab in advanced cancers. Profiling relied on immunoSEQ multiplex PCR, and the TCRdb table lists in-frame clones only, not all of them. This sample yields 70,000 to 75,000 clones, of which about 85% are seen a single time; 5% to 7% belongs to the top ten. Sequencing was performed on CD4+ or CD8+ T cells sorted from blood, taken in a trial of the OX40 agonist ivuxolimab. The receptors derive from an adult with an advanced solid tumor such as melanoma, head and neck, liver or kidney cancer.

The genes are TRBV11-2 and TRBJ1-2, with 8 bases identical to TRBD1. J was trimmed by 8 bases and V by 5 bases; bases with no gene match: 4. Germline-derived CDR1 and CDR2 are SGHAT and FQNNGV. This CDR3 is 12 amino acids long. CDR3 coding DNA: TGTGCCAGCAGCCCACCAGGGGGCGGCTACACCTTC. Protein: CASSPPGGGYTF.

The chain joins TRBV6-1 to TRBJ1-5, with D possibly TRBD1 on 5 matching bases. The CDR3 consists of 14 residues. V was shortened by 7 bases and J by 0 bases, with 10 bases between the two germline ends. The germline V gene has CDR1 MNHNS and CDR2 SASEGT. CDR3 sequence reads: CASTGPYSNQPQHF. In DNA, the CDR3 is TGTGCCAGCACGGGACCTTATAGCAATCAGCCCCAGCATTTT.

The chain employs TRBV5-1 and TRBJ1-4, with 9 bases aligning to TRBD1. V lost 4 bases, J lost 0 bases, and 13 bases stayed unmatched. This CDR3 is 19 amino acids long. Germline CDR1 and CDR2: SGHRS and YFSETQ. CDR3 residues: CASSGRGQGASATNEKLFF. For the CDR3, the DNA is TGCGCCAGCAGCGGAAGGGGACAGGGAGCGTCGGCAACTAATGAAAAACTGTTTTTT.

J is TRBJ2-2 and V is TRBV5-4, with 8 bases that match TRBD2. Germline trimming cut 4 bases from V and 6 bases from J; bases unmatched to any gene: 2. Germline values: CDR1 SGHNT, CDR2 YYREEE (reference sequence). The CDR3 totals 13 residues. The CDR3 nucleotides read TGTGCCAGCAGCCACGGGGGGGCCGGGGAGCTGTTTTTT. Amino acids: CASSHGGAGELFF.

The rearrangement uses TRBV7-3 and TRBJ1-2; D is perhaps TRBD1 (5 bases). Trimming took 2 bases from V and 10 from J, leaving 11 bases between them. Germline CDR1 SGHTA, CDR2 FQGTGA. This CDR3 is built from 12 residues. In DNA form, the CDR3 reads TGTGCCAGCAGCTTAGGGCCGGGGCCCTACACCTTC. Its protein product is CASSLGPGPYTF.

The chain recombines TRBV28 with TRBJ2-7; a possible D gene is TRBD1 (5 bases). The CDR3 length is 13 residues. V dropped 8 bases and J dropped 2 bases, with 13 bases sitting between them. Germline CDR1 reads MDHEN; CDR2 reads SYDVKM. The CDR3 DNA reads as TGTGCCAGCCGTGTCAAGACAGCCTACGAGCAGTACTTC. This encodes CASRVKTAYEQYF.

The count of this clone is one. The CDR3 region has the DNA TGTGCCAGCAGAACCACAGGGTTATACGAGCAGTACTTC. Its protein is CASRTTGLYEQYF. This chain uses TRBV6-5 with TRBJ2-7; tentatively, D is TRBD1 (6 bases). Trimming shortened V by 6 bases and J by 4 bases, and 13 bases separated the two germline ends. Germline-derived CDR1 and CDR2 are MNHEY and SVGAGI. The length of the CDR3 is 13 residues.

J is TRBJ2-2 and V is TRBV9, with D tentatively TRBD1 or TRBD2 (6 bases each). V was clipped by 4 bases and J by 7 bases, with 17 bases between them. Germline V lookup: CDR1 SGDLS, CDR2 YYNGEE. This CDR3 contains 15 residues. CDR3 DNA sequence: TGTGCCAGCAGCCCAAGGGGGGCAGGCGGCGGGGAGCTGTTTTTT. Its translation is CASSPRGAGGGELFF.

The chain's CDR3 is CASSLLAKTYEQYF. The CDR3 nucleotides are TGTGCCAGCAGCTTACTAGCGAAGACCTACGAGCAGTACTTC. This rearrangement joins TRBV5-8 to TRBJ2-7; the match to TRBD2 covers 7 bases. Germline CDR1 is SGHTS and CDR2 is YDEGEE. V trimming: 2 bases; J trimming: 2 bases; junction bases outside the gene matches: 4. The length of the CDR3 is 14 residues.

The chain links TRBV11-3 to TRBJ1-3; D is uncertain. This CDR3 has 16 residues. Germline-derived CDR1 and CDR2 are SGHNT and YENEEA. Trimming pared 5 bases from V and 2 bases from J, leaving 16 bases between. CDR3: CASSTLKANAGNTIYF. The DNA for the CDR3 is TGTGCCAGCAGCACCCTAAAAGCAAACGCTGGAAACACCATATATTTT.

The chain recombines TRBV7-2 with TRBJ1-1; a possible D gene is TRBD1 (5 bases). V was pared by 5 bases and J by 6 bases, with 16 bases between. CDR3 length: 14 amino acids. Germline CDR1 reads SGHTA; CDR2 reads FQGNSA. CDR3 residues: CASSEGPRSSEAFF. In nucleotides, the CDR3 is TGTGCCAGCAGCGAGGGACCGAGGAGCTCTGAAGCTTTCTTT.

V is TRBV9 and J is TRBJ1-1; TRBD1 might be the D (5 bases). The V gene lost 3 bases and the J gene lost 6 bases, with 15 bases spanning the gap. CDR3 length: 14 residues. Germline-derived CDR1 and CDR2 are SGDLS and YYNGEE. The CDR3 nucleotides read TGTGCCAGCAGCGCCCTCGGGACGGGCTCTGAAGCTTTCTTT. It translates to CASSALGTGSEAFF. Combining the CDR3 with reference TRBV9 and TRBJ1-1 gives the whole variable domain DSGVTQTPKHLITATGQRVTLRCSPRSGDLSVYWYQQSLDQGLQFLIQYYNGEERAKGNILERFSAQQFPDLHSELNLSSLELGDSALYFCASSALGTGSEAFFGQGTRLTVV.

V usage is TRBV23-1 and J usage is TRBJ1-1, with TRBD1 matching 7 bases. TRBV23-1 belongs to the ORF category, with a function that is uncertain. The CDR3 contains 15 residues. The V segment lost 5 bases and the J segment 0 bases; nucleotides outside the gene matches: 6. DNA for the CDR3: TGCGCCAGCAGTGCCCGACAGGGATTGAACACTGAAGCTTTCTTT. This translates into CASSARQGLNTEAFF.

The chain has TRBV18 and TRBJ2-7, with no clear D. The CDR3 has 14 residues. Trimming removed 8 bases from V and 4 bases from J, with 18 bases in between. Per germline, CDR1 KGHSH and CDR2 LQKENI. The CDR3 DNA reads as TGTGCCAGCGCACAAGGCCTCACCTTATACGAGCAGTACTTC. Translation: CASAQGLTLYEQYF.

In its sample, this clone was seen once. The chain carries TRBV27 and TRBJ2-3, with a tentative D call TRBD1 (5 bases). The CDR3 has 15 residues. Germline CDR1 and CDR2: MNHEY and SMNVEV (reference sequence). V dropped 3 bases and J dropped 2 bases, with 12 bases sitting between them. CDR3 sequence: CASSFVDTYTDTQYF. Here the CDR3 DNA reads TGTGCCAGCAGTTTTGTGGACACCTACACAGATACGCAGTATTTT.

This clone turned up a few times. The chain combines TRBV7-2 with TRBJ1-5; no definite D call. CDR3 size: 13 residues. Trimming shortened V by 5 bases and J by 5 bases, and 10 bases separated the two germline ends. Germline loops: CDR1 SGHTA, CDR2 FQGNSA. The DNA for the CDR3 is TGTGCCAGCAGCCCCGAGGTGGATCAGCCCCAGCATTTT. Its translation is CASSPEVDQPQHF.

The chain couples TRBV7-3 to TRBJ1-3; D remains unclear. V dropped 5 bases and J dropped 2 bases, with 4 bases sitting between them. This CDR3 is 12 amino acids long. Germline values: CDR1 SGHTA, CDR2 FQGTGA. In DNA, the CDR3 is TGTGCCAGCAGCCAGCCTGGAAACACCATATATTTT. Its protein product is CASSQPGNTIYF.

V and J are TRBV10-3 and TRBJ2-7; D gene ambiguous. Deletions cut 4 bases from V and 1 base from J, with 11 bases between. Germline CDR1 is ENHRY and CDR2 is SYGVKD. The CDR3 consists of 14 residues. The CDR3 sequence: CAISGFTDSYEQYF. DNA of the CDR3: TGTGCCATCAGTGGATTCACGGATTCCTACGAGCAGTACTTC.

The sample holds one count of this clone. The J gene is TRBJ2-7, the V gene TRBV2; 10 bases align to TRBD2. The germline CDR1 and CDR2 sequences are SNHLY and FYNNEI. The junction had 18 bases not matched to a gene; V was cut back by 4 bases and J by 6 bases. The CDR3 consists of 18 residues. The CDR3 bases are TGTGCCAGCAGTGCACTCAGACCCGCTAGCGGGAGCTCTGCCGAGCAGTACTTC. This gives the protein CASSALRPASGSSAEQYF.

The gene calls are TRBV6-5 and TRBJ1-5; D uncertain. Looked up from germline, CDR1 is MNHEY and CDR2 is SVGAGI. The CDR3 runs 13 residues. The ends were cut back, 5 bases at V and 4 bases at J, with 9 bases in the middle. In DNA form, the CDR3 reads TGTGCCAGCAGTAAGGGCGGGAATCAGCCCCAGCATTTT. It specifies CASSKGGNQPQHF.

The genes are TRBV15 and TRBJ1-5, with a possible D match to TRBD1 (5 bases). The V gene's germline CDR1 is LNHNV and CDR2 YYDKDF (reference sequence). There are 15 residues in the CDR3. Trimming cost V 1 base and J 1 base, with 8 bases left between them. CDR3 nucleotides: TGTGCCACCAGCAGAGGAGGGACCAGCAATCAGCCCCAGCATTTT. This encodes CATSRGGTSNQPQHF.

This chain joins TRBV5-4 and TRBJ2-1; possibly TRBD2 for D (6 bases). V was trimmed by 3 bases and J by 5 bases, leaving 6 bases between them. Germline V gene lookup returns CDR1 SGHNT and CDR2 YYREEE (reference sequence). The CDR3 sequence is 12 residues long. The CDR3 reads CASSWGDNEQFF. The CDR3 nucleotides read TGTGCCAGCAGCTGGGGGGACAATGAGCAGTTCTTC.

This chain links TRBV11-2 with TRBJ1-4; D is uncertain. Trimming removed 2 bases from V and 7 bases from J, with 17 bases in between. This CDR3 region has 16 residues. The germline V gene encodes CDR1 SGHAT and CDR2 FQNNGV. CDR3: CASSLYRWRETEKLFF. The CDR3 DNA follows: TGTGCCAGCAGCTTATATCGATGGAGGGAAACTGAAAAACTGTTTTTT. Drawing the rest from reference TRBV11-2 and TRBJ1-4, the complete variable domain is EAGVAQSPRYKIIEKRQSVAFWCNPISGHATLYWYQQILGQGPKLLIQFQNNGVVDDSQLPKDRFSAERLKGVDSTLKIQPAKLEDSAVYLCASSLYRWRETEKLFFGSGTQLSVL.

This chain connects TRBV11-2 to TRBJ2-1; D is perhaps TRBD1 or TRBD2 (5 bases each). The germline CDR1 and CDR2 sequences are SGHAT and FQNNGV. V shed 0 bases and J shed 3 bases, with 9 bases lying between them. The CDR3 extends over 15 amino acids. This CDR3 reads CASSLETEGYNEQFF. The CDR3 nucleotides are TGTGCCAGCAGCTTAGAGACAGAGGGCTACAATGAGCAGTTCTTC.